A single sample gave rise to the 6 T cell receptor beta chains below, sequenced in a study of graft-versus-host responses after intestinal transplantation. The repertoire was sequenced with immunoSEQ multiplex PCR; TCRdb's copy has only in-frame clones and lacks some. The sample lists roughly 100,000 clones, more than 75% occurring once. Their specific antigens are unknown. This material consisted of unstimulated CD4+ T cells sorted from spleen or lymph node cells, taken before intestinal transplant. These receptors all come from a human donor who received an intestinal transplant.

The V call is TRBV7-2, the J call TRBJ1-6; D not certain. Germline V gene lookup returns CDR1 SGHTA and CDR2 FQGNSA. This CDR3 comprises 13 residues. Trimming stripped 2 bases from V and 9 bases from J, with 8 bases between. The DNA for the CDR3 is TGTGCCAGCAGCTTAACAGCGGGTTCACCCCTCCACTTT. Amino acid sequence: CASSLTAGSPLHF.

The rearrangement links TRBV5-1 to TRBJ2-7; D is possibly TRBD1 (6 bases). The V end lost 4 bases, the J end lost 5 bases, and 16 bases lay between the germline ends. The germline V gene encodes CDR1 SGHRS and CDR2 YFSETQ. The CDR3 is made up of 14 amino acids. Here the CDR3 reads CASSPRTDSNEQYF. The CDR3 DNA is TGCGCCAGCAGCCCCAGGACAGATTCTAACGAGCAGTACTTC.

The rearrangement joins TRBV10-3 to TRBJ1-1, with TRBD1 as a possible D gene (5 bases). The CDR3 covers 16 residues. The germline V gene encodes CDR1 ENHRY and CDR2 SYGVKD. Deletions cut 9 bases from V and 0 bases from J, with 20 bases between. The DNA for the CDR3 is TGTGCCATTGGGGAGGGGTTTTTGGTTTTGAACACTGAAGCTTTCTTT. Protein product: CAIGEGFLVLNTEAFF.

The V and J genes are TRBV7-2 and TRBJ1-6; no clear D. This CDR3 has 13 amino acids. Between the trimmed V and J ends, which lost 1 base and 10 bases, there was a span of 8 bases. Germline assignment: CDR1 SGHTA and CDR2 FQGNSA. In DNA form, the CDR3 reads TGTGCCAGCAGCTTAGTACTAGAGTCACCCCTCCACTTT. It yields the protein CASSLVLESPLHF.

The chain recombines TRBV5-1 with TRBJ2-7, with D perhaps TRBD1 (6 bases). The V end lost 2 bases, the J end lost 0 bases, and 12 bases lay between the germline ends. The CDR3 runs to 15 residues. Germline values: CDR1 SGHRS, CDR2 YFSETQ. The chain's CDR3 is CASSFLTGHSYEQYF. The DNA for the CDR3 is TGCGCCAGCAGCTTCCTCACAGGGCACTCCTACGAGCAGTACTTC.

This chain links TRBV7-7 with TRBJ2-3, with 10 bases identical to TRBD2. V gave up 5 bases and J gave up 1 base; unmatched junction bases: 6. Per germline, CDR1 SSHAT and CDR2 FNYEAQ (reference sequence). This CDR3 has 16 amino acids. The CDR3 bases are TGTGCCAGCAGCCCGTTAGCGGGAGGCCGCACAGATACGCAGTATTTT. Its protein is CASSPLAGGRTDTQYF.